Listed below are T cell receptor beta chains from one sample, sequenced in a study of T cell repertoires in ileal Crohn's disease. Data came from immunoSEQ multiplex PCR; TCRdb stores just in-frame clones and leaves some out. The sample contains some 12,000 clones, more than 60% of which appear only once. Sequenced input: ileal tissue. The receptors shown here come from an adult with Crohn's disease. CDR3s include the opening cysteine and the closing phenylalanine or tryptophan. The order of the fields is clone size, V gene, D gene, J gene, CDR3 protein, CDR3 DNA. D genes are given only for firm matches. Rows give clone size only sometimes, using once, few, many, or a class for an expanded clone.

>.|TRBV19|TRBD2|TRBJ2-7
CASSIREGYEQYF
TGTGCCAGTAGTATTCGGGAGGGGTACGAGCAGTACTTC
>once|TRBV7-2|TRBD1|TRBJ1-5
CASSSMTGNNQPQHF
TGTGCCAGCAGCTCGATGACAGGGAACAATCAGCCCCAGCATTTT
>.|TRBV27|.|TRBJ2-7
CASSLGAGALSLYYEQYF
TGTGCCAGCAGTTTAGGGGCAGGGGCGCTAAGCCTCTACTACGAGCAGTACTTC
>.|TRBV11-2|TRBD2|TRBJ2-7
CASSLIGQRGASYEQYF
TGTGCCAGCAGCTTAATAGGCCAGCGGGGGGCCTCCTACGAGCAGTACTTC
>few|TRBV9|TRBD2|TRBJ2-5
CASSITSGGAETQYF
TGTGCCAGCAGCATTACTAGCGGGGGGGCCGAGACCCAGTACTTC
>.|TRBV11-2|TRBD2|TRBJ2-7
CASSSFPRLAGGNSYEQYF
TGTGCCAGCAGCTCATTTCCAAGACTAGCGGGGGGGAACTCCTACGAGCAGTACTTC
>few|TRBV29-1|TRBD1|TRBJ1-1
CSVTTGGTEAFF
TGCAGCGTCACGACAGGGGGCACTGAAGCTTTCTTT
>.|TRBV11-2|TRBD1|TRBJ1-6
CASSLRGQGDSPLHF
TGTGCCAGCAGCCTTCGTGGACAGGGTGATTCACCCCTCCACTTT
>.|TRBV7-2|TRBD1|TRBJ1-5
CASSPDRATGQPQHF
TGTGCCAGCAGCCCGGACAGGGCGACGGGTCAGCCCCAGCATTTT
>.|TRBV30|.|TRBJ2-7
CAWSVGGEQYF
TGTGCCTGGAGTGTCGGGGGCGAGCAGTACTTC
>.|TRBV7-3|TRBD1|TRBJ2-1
CASSPRGRGTGIPDEQFF
TGTGCCAGCAGCCCAAGGGGCCGGGGGACAGGGATCCCTGATGAGCAGTTCTTC
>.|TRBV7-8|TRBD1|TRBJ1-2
CASSARQGAHGYTF
TGTGCCAGCAGCGCCCGACAGGGGGCGCACGGCTACACCTTC
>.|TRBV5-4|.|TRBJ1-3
CASSLGGVGGNTIYF
TGTGCCAGCAGCTTGGGGGGCGTTGGGGGAAACACCATATATTTT
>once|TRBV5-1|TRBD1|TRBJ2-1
CASSRSPSGTGDNEQFF
TGCGCCAGCAGCCGTTCTCCATCCGGGACAGGGGACAATGAGCAGTTCTTC
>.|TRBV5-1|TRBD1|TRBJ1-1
CASSTDGQANTEAFF
TGCGCCAGCAGCACGGACGGACAGGCGAACACTGAAGCTTTCTTT
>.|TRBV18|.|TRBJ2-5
CASSPEVQETQYF
TGTGCCAGCTCACCAGAGGTCCAAGAGACCCAGTACTTC
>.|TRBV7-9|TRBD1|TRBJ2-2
CASSLRRQGAWTGELFF
TGTGCCAGCAGCTTAAGGCGGCAGGGGGCATGGACCGGGGAGCTGTTTTTT
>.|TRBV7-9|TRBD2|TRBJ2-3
CASSLYGGAFPGTDTQYF
TGTGCCAGCAGCTTATACGGGGGGGCCTTTCCGGGCACAGATACGCAGTATTTT
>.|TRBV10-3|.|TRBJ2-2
CAITPAAGGNTGELFF
TGTGCCATCACCCCCGCGGCGGGTGGTAACACCGGGGAGCTGTTTTTT
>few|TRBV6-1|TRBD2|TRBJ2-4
CASSYSGKQNIQYF
TGTGCCAGCAGCTATAGCGGGAAGCAAAACATTCAGTACTTC
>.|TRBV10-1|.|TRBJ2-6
CASSAIRGANVLTF
TGCGCCAGCAGTGCTATACGCGGGGCCAACGTCCTGACTTTC
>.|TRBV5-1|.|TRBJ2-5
CASSFGGSQETQYF
TGCGCCAGCAGCTTCGGGGGAAGCCAAGAGACCCAGTACTTC
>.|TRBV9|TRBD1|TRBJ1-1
CASSAPGTGLTEAFF
TGTGCCAGCAGCGCCCCCGGGACAGGGTTAACTGAAGCTTTCTTT
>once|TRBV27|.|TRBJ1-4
CASSSLRQVSREKLFF
TGTGCCAGCAGTTCCCTCCGACAGGTAAGCCGTGAAAAACTGTTTTTT
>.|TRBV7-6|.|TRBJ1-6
CASSLAGGRSPLHF
TGTGCCAGCAGCTTAGCGGGGGGGCGGTCACCCCTCCACTTT
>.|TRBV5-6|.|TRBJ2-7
CASSLTDHYEQYF
TGTGCCAGCAGCTTGACAGACCACTACGAGCAGTACTTC
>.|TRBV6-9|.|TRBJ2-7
CVSTNSPSENYEQYF
TGTGTCAGCACCAATTCCCCTAGCGAGAACTACGAGCAGTACTTC
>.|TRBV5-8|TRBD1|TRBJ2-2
CASSLRTGGTGELFF
TGTGCCAGCAGCTTGAGGACAGGGGGGACCGGGGAGCTGTTTTTT
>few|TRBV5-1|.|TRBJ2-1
CATRGSGPSDEQFF
TGCGCCACCCGGGGGTCAGGGCCTAGCGATGAGCAGTTCTTC
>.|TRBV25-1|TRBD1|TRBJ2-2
CASSEWRQGAGTGELFF
TGTGCCAGCAGTGAATGGAGACAGGGGGCGGGAACCGGGGAGCTGTTTTTT
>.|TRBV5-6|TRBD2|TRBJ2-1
CASSLGGGGIF
TGTGCCAGCAGCTTAGGTGGGGGAGGGATCTTC
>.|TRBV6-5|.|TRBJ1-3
CASSYSKTGSGNTIYF
TGTGCCAGCAGTTACTCGAAAACAGGGTCTGGAAACACCATATATTTT
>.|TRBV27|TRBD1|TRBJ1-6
CASKPDTGAYNSPLHF
TGTGCCAGCAAACCGGACACAGGGGCCTATAATTCACCCCTCCACTTT
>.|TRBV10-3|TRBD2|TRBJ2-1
CAISGPGGYNEQFF
TGTGCCATCAGTGGCCCGGGGGGATACAATGAGCAGTTCTTC
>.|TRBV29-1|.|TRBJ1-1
CSIWATEAFF
TGCAGCATATGGGCCACTGAAGCTTTCTTT
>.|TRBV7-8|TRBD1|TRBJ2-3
CASSLGPPGQGADTQYF
TGTGCCAGCAGCTTAGGGCCCCCGGGACAGGGGGCTGATACGCAGTATTTT
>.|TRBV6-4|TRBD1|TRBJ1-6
CASSEQTGVSSPLHF
TGTGCCAGCAGTGAACAGACAGGGGTTAGTTCACCCCTCCACTTT
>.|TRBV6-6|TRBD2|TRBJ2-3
CAGARTSADTQYF
TGTGCCGGCGCGAGGACTAGCGCAGATACGCAGTATTTT
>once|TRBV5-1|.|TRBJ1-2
CASSLQGNYGYTF
TGCGCCAGCAGCTTACAGGGTAACTATGGCTACACCTTC
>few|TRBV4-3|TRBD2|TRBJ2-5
CASSRGLAGDQETQYF
TGCGCCAGCAGCCGGGGACTAGCGGGGGACCAAGAGACCCAGTACTTC
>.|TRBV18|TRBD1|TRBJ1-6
CASSVTGNGNSPLHF
TGTGCCAGCTCAGTGACAGGGAATGGTAATTCCCCCCTCCACTTT
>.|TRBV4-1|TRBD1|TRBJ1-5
CASSPGTQGGQPQHF
TGCGCCAGCAGCCCGGGAACACAGGGGGGACAGCCCCAGCATTTT
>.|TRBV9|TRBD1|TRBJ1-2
CASSVGQGNYGYTF
TGTGCCAGCAGCGTAGGACAGGGGAACTATGGCTACACCTTC
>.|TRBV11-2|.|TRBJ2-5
CASSLNGGRGETQYF
TGTGCCAGCAGCTTAAACGGGGGAAGGGGAGAGACCCAGTACTTC
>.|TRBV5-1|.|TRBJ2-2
CASSEVQVNTGELFF
TGCGCCAGCAGCGAGGTACAGGTGAACACCGGGGAGCTGTTTTTT
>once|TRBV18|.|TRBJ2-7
CASSPGSERGEQYF
TGTGCCAGCTCACCAGGGTCGGAAAGGGGCGAGCAGTACTTC
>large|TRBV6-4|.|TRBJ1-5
CASSVGENQPQHF
TGTGCCAGCAGTGTCGGGGAGAATCAGCCCCAGCATTTT
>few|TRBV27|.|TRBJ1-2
CASSLNRVYGYTF
TGTGCCAGCAGTCTGAACAGGGTTTATGGCTACACCTTC
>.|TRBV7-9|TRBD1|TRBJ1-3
CASSWGQGGNTIYF
TGTGCCAGCAGCTGGGGACAGGGAGGAAACACCATATATTTT
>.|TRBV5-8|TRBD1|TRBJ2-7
CASSQILGDRRYEQYF
TGTGCCAGCAGCCAGATCCTGGGGGACAGGAGATACGAGCAGTACTTC
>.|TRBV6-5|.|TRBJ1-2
CASRGALTGDTF
TGTGCCAGCCGAGGGGCCTTGACGGGGGACACCTTC
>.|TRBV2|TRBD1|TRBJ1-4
CASSTRTGGLNEKLFF
TGTGCCAGCAGTACCAGGACAGGGGGGCTTAATGAAAAACTGTTTTTT
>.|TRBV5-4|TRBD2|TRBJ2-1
CASSPLAGGFNEQFF
TGTGCCAGCAGCCCCTTGGCGGGGGGGTTTAATGAGCAGTTCTTC
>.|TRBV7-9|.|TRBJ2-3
CASSLEGASTDTQYF
TGTGCCAGCAGCTTAGAGGGAGCTAGCACAGATACGCAGTATTTT
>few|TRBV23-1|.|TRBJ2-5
CASSLPIEQYF
TGCGCCAGCAGTCTTCCTATAGAGCAGTACTTC
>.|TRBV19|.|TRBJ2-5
CASSIAQAKETQYF
TGTGCCAGTAGTATCGCGCAGGCGAAAGAGACCCAGTACTTC
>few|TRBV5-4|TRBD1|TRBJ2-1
CASSARGLPGQGDHEQFF
TGTGCCAGCAGCGCCCGTGGCCTTCCGGGACAGGGGGACCATGAGCAGTTCTTC